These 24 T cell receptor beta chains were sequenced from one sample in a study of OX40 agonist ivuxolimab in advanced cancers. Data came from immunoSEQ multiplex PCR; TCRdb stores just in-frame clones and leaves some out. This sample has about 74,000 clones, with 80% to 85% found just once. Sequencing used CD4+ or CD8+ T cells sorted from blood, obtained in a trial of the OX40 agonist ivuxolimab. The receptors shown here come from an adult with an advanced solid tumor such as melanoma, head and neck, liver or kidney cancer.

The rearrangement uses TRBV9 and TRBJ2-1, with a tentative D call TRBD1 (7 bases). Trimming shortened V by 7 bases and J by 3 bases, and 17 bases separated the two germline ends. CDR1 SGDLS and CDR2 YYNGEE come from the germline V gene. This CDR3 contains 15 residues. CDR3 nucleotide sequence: TGTGCCAGCTCCCAAGGGCAGGGGGGCTACAATGAGCAGTTCTTC. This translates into CASSQGQGGYNEQFF.

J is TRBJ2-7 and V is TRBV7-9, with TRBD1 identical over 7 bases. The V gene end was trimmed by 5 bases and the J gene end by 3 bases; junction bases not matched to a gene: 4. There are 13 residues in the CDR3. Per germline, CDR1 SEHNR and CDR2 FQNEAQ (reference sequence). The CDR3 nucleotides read TGTGCCAGCAGCCGACAGGGCCGCTACGAGCAGTACTTC. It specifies CASSRQGRYEQYF.

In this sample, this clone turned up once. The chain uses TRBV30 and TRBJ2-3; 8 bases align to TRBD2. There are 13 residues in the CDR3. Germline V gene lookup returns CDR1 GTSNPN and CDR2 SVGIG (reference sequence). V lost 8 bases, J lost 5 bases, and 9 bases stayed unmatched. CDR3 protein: CAPLREGKDTQYF. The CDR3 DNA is TGTGCCCCTCTTCGGGAGGGCAAAGATACGCAGTATTTT.

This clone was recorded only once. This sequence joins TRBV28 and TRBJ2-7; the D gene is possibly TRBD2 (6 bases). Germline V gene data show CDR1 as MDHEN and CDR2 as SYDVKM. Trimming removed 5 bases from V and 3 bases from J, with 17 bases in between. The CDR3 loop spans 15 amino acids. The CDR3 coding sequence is TGTGCCAGCAGTCCCTGGAGGGGAACGATCTACGAGCAGTACTTC. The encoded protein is CASSPWRGTIYEQYF. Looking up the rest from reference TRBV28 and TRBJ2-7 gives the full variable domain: DVKVTQSSRYLVKRTGEKVFLECVQDMDHENMFWYRQDPGLGLRLIYFSYDVKMKEKGDIPEGYSVSREKKERFSLILESASTNQTSMYLCASSPWRGTIYEQYFGPGTRLTVT.

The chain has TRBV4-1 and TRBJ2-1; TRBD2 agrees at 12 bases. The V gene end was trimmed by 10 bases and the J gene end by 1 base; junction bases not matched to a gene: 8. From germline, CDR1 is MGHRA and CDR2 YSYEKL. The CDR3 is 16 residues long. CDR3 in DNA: TGCGCCACCTCGACTAGCGGGAGAGGTTCCTACAATGAGCAGTTCTTC. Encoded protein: CATSTSGRGSYNEQFF.

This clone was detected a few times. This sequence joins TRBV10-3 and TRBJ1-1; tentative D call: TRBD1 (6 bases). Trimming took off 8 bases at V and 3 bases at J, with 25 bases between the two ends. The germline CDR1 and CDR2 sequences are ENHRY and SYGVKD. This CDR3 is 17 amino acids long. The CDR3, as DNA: TGTGCCATCGAGGGGCCGGTAGAGGGGGACTCGGACACTGAAGCTTTCTTT. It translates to CAIEGPVEGDSDTEAFF.

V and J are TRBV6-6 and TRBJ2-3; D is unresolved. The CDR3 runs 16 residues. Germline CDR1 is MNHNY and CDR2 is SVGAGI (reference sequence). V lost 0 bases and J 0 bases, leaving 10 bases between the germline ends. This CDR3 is CASSYSGGLSTDTQYF. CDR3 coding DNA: TGTGCCAGCAGTTACTCGGGCGGCCTAAGCACAGATACGCAGTATTTT.

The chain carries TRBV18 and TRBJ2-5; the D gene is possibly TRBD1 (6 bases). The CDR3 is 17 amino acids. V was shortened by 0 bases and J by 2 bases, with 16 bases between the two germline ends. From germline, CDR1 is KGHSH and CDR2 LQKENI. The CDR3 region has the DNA TGTGCCAGCTCACCACCGGGGGTTGGGGGCCGACAAGAGACCCAGTACTTC. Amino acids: CASSPPGVGGRQETQYF.

CDR3 amino acids: CASSFYTGELFF. Here the CDR3 DNA reads TGTGCCAGCAGCTTTTACACCGGGGAGCTGTTTTTT. This chain joins TRBV5-5 and TRBJ2-2; D is unresolved. V was cut by 2 bases and J by 3 bases, with 2 bases left in between. CDR3 size: 12 residues. Germline loops: CDR1 SGHKS, CDR2 YYEKEE (reference sequence).

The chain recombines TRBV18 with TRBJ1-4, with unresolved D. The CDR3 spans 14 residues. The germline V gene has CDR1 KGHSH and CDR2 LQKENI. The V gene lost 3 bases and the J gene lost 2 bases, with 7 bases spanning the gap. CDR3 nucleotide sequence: TGTGCCAGCTCACCCCGGGCCACTAATGAAAAACTGTTTTTT. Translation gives CASSPRATNEKLFF.

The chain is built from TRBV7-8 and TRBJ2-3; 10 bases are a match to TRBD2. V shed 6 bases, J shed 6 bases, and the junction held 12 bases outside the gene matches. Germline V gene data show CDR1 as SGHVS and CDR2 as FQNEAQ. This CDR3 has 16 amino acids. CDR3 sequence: CASRYKREGSFDTQYF. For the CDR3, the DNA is TGTGCCAGCAGATATAAGCGGGAGGGATCCTTTGATACGCAGTATTTT.

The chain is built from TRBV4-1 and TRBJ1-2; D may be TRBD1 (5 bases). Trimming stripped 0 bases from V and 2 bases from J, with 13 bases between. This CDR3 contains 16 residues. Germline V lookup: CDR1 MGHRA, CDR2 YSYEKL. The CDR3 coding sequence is TGCGCCAGCAGCCAAGAGTCTCGGGGCAGAAACTATGGCTACACCTTC. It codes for CASSQESRGRNYGYTF.

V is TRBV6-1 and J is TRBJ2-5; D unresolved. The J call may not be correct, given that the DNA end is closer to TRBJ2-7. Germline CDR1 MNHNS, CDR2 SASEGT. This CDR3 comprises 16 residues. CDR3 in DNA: TGTGCCAGCAGTGAAGCTCTGATCATCCCCCTCTACGAGCAGTACTTC. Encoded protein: CASSEALIIPLYEQYF.

The CDR3 DNA reads TGTGCCAGCAGCAAAGGGACGGATTCCTACGAGCAGTACTTC. Its protein product is CASSKGTDSYEQYF. The chain has TRBV21-1 and TRBJ2-7. TRBV21-1 has pseudogene status. The CDR3 extends over 14 amino acids.

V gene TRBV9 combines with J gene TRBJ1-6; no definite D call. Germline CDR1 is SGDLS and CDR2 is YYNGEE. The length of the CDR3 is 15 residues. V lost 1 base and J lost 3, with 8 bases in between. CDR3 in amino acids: CASSVRPDYNSPLHF. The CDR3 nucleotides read TGTGCCAGCAGCGTAAGACCGGACTATAATTCACCCCTCCACTTT.

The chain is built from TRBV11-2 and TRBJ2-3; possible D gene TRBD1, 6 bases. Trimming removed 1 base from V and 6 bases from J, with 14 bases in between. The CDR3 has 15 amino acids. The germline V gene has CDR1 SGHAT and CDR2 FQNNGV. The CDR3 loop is CASSLGTAQRDTQYF. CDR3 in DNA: TGTGCCAGCAGCTTAGGGACAGCCCAGAGGGATACGCAGTATTTT.

The CDR3 region is CASSLRQEPTFEAFF. Here the CDR3 DNA reads TGCGCCAGCAGCCTACGACAGGAACCTACCTTTGAAGCTTTCTTT. V and J are TRBV4-1 and TRBJ1-1, with D possibly being TRBD1 (6 bases). V was shortened by 4 bases and J by 7 bases, with 19 bases between the two germline ends. CDR3 length equals 15 residues. Per the germline V gene, CDR1 is MGHRA and CDR2 is YSYEKL.

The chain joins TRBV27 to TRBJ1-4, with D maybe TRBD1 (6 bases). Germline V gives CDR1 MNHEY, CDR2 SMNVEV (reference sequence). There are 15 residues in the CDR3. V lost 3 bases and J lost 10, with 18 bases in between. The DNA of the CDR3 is TGTGCCAGCAGTTTGCTGGGACAAGCCCAGGGAAAACTGTTTTTT. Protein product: CASSLLGQAQGKLFF.

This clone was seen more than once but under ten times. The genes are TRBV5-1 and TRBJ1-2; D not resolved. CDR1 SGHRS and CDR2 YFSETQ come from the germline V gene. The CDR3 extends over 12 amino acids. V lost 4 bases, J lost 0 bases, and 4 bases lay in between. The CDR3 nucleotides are TGCGCCAGCAGCAATACTAACTATGGCTACACCTTC. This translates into CASSNTNYGYTF.

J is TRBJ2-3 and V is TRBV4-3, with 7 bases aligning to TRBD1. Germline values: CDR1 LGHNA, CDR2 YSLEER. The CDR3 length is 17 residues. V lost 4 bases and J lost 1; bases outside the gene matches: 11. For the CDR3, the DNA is TGCGCCAGCAGCCCGCTTTCAGGGGGTTTTGGCACAGATACGCAGTATTTT. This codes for CASSPLSGGFGTDTQYF.

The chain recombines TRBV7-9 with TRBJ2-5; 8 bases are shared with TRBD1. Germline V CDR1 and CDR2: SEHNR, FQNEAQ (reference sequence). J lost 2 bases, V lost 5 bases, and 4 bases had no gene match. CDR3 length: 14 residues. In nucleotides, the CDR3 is TGTGCCAGCAGCCACAGGGGGAAACAAGAGACCCAGTACTTC. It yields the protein CASSHRGKQETQYF.

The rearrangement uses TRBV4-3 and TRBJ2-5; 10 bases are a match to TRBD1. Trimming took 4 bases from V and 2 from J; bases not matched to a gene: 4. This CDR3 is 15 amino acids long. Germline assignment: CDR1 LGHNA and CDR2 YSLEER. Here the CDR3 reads CASSRGQGDQETQYF. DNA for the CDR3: TGCGCCAGCAGCCGAGGACAGGGGGATCAAGAGACCCAGTACTTC.

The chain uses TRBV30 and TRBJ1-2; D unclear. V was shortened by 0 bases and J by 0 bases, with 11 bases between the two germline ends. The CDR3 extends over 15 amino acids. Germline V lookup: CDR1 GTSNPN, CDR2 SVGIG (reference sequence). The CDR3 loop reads CAWSVGQVTNYGYTF. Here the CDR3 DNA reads TGTGCCTGGAGTGTGGGCCAGGTAACTAACTATGGCTACACCTTC.

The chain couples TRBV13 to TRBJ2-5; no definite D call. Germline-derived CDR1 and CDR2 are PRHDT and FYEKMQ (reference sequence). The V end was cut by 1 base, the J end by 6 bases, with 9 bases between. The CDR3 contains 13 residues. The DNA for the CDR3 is TGTGCCAGCAGCTTAGTCGGTGGGAAGACCCAGTACTTC. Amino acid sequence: CASSLVGGKTQYF.